This T cell receptor beta chain emerged from a study of cytomegalovirus exposure and HLA in healthy donors. The study, taken as a whole, reports: Listed as cytomegalovirus-associated were 170 or so TCR beta chains. Productive status was seen about 87% or about 30% of the time for most TCR beta V segments in an earlier analysis.

The V gene's germline CDR1 is ENHRY and CDR2 SYGVKD. CDR3 length: 16 amino acids. V lost 0 bases, J lost 1 base, and 10 bases lay in between. With 60 Vbeta and 13 Jbeta primers, the PCR was carried out. Assay: immunoSEQ multiplex PCR; the TCRdb copy retains only in-frame clones and omits some. The data show 180,000 or so clones, with approximately 80% seen just once and more than 1.1% held by the top ten. As concerns this clone: As yet, its antigen is unknown.

The sample was PBMCs. This receptor was taken from a girl under 18 in good health and CMV-seropositive. The J gene is TRBJ2-1, the V gene TRBV10-3; tentatively, D is TRBD2 (5 bases). The CDR3 bases are TGTGCCATCAGTGAGTCTGTGGGAGTGTCCTACAATGAGCAGTTCTTC. Its protein is CAISESVGVSYNEQFF.